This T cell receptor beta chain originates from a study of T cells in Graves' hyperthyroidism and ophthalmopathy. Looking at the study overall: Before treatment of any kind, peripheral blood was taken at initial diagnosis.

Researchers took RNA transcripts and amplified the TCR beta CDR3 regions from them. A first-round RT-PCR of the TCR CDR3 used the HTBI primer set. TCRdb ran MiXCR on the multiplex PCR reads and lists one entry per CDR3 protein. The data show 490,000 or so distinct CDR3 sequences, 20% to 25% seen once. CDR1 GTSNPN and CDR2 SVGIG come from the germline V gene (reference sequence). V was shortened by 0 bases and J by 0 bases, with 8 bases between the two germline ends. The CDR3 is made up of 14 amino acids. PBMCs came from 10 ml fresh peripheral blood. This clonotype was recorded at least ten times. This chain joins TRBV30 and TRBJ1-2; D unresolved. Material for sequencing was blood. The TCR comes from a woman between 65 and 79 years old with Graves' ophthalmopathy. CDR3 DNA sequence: TGTGCCTGGAGTGTCGTCGGACCTAACTATGGCTACACCTTC. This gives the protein CAWSVVGPNYGYTF.